The 32 T cell receptor beta chains below were found in one sample sequenced in a study of vaccination and CD4 T cells after COVID-19. Sample treatment: 10-day PBMC culture with coronavirus spike peptide pools or control peptides (ViraFEST assay). What these receptors recognize is not known. Cultured CD4+ T-cell DNA underwent Oncomine TCR Beta short-read sequencing. TCRdb processed the PCR reads anew with MiXCR; each CDR3 protein has one entry. The table includes about 14,000 distinct CDR3 sequences, around 46% detected once. The sample comprised cultured CD4+ T cells from blood. The source is a human donor with COVID-19.

This clonotype occurred a few times. V and J are TRBV30 and TRBJ1-1; TRBD1 is a possible D gene (6 bases). Germline CDR1 is GTSNPN and CDR2 is SVGIG (reference sequence). Deletions cut 4 bases from V and 0 bases from J, with 18 bases between. The CDR3 covers 16 residues. CDR3 protein: CAWKGDRGPMNTEAFF. CDR3 coding DNA: TGTGCCTGGAAGGGGGATCGGGGGCCCATGAACACTGAAGCTTTCTTT.

This clonotype occurred a few times. CDR3 nucleotides: TGTGCCAGCAGTTACGTGGGGTTACAAGAGACCCAGTACTTC. This gives the protein CASSYVGLQETQYF. This rearrangement joins TRBV6-5 to TRBJ2-5; no clear D. CDR1 MNHEY and CDR2 SVGAGI come from the germline V gene. V was clipped by 2 bases and J by 2 bases, with 9 bases between them. This CDR3 contains 14 residues.

The sample holds a few counts of this clonotype. V gene TRBV4-1 combines with J gene TRBJ1-5; D remains unclear. This CDR3 is 17 amino acids long. The germline gives CDR1 MGHRA, CDR2 YSYEKL. The ends were cut back, 2 bases at V and 2 bases at J, with 16 bases in the middle. The CDR3 nucleotides are TGCGCCAGCAGCCAATTGGACCTCATTAGTGGCAATCAGCCCCAGCATTTT. Its protein product is CASSQLDLISGNQPQHF.

V usage is TRBV5-1 and J usage is TRBJ1-1; D gene ambiguous. CDR3 length: 15 amino acids. Trimming removed 0 bases at V and 1 base at J, with 10 bases between. Germline V gene data show CDR1 as SGHRS and CDR2 as YFSETQ. CDR3 sequence (DNA): TGCGCCAGCAGCTTGGCCGCGGCGAGGAACACTGAAGCTTTCTTT. Protein: CASSLAAARNTEAFF.

The chain uses TRBV5-5 and TRBJ2-7, with TRBD2 as a possible D gene (5 bases). Trimming removed 0 bases from V and 4 bases from J, with 14 bases in between. The CDR3 is 15 residues long. Germline V gives CDR1 SGHKS, CDR2 YYEKEE (reference sequence). The CDR3 DNA follows: TGTGCCAGCAGCTTGGGAATCGGGGTGCAATACGAGCAGTACTTC. Amino acid sequence: CASSLGIGVQYEQYF. The full variable domain, with the rest looked up from reference TRBV5-5 and TRBJ2-7, is DAGVTQSPTHLIKTRGQQVTLRCSPISGHKSVSWYQQVLGQGPQFIFQYYEKEERGRGNFPDRFSARQFPNYSSELNVNALLLGDSALYLCASSLGIGVQYEQYFGPGTRLTVT.

This clonotype was recorded a few times. This chain connects TRBV6-1 to TRBJ1-6; 9 nucleotides agree with TRBD1. The CDR3 runs to 16 residues. After removal of 6 bases from V and 7 bases from J, the junction contained 10 bases not matched to a gene. From germline, CDR1 is MNHNS and CDR2 SASEGT. In DNA form, the CDR3 reads TGTGCCAGCAGGGACAAGGACAGGGGAGAGAATTCACCCCTCCACTTT. Protein product: CASRDKDRGENSPLHF.

This rearrangement joins TRBV18 to TRBJ1-5; D gene unclear. Between the trimmed V and J ends, which lost 1 base and 1 base, there was a span of 11 bases. CDR3 length: 16 residues. Germline V gene data show CDR1 as KGHSH and CDR2 as LQKENI. CDR3 nucleotides: TGTGCCAGCTCACCACGTGATGCAGAGAGCAATCAGCCCCAGCATTTT. Its protein is CASSPRDAESNQPQHF.

CDR3 sequence reads: CSARGGQGPSYLQETQYF. The CDR3 DNA reads as TGCAGTGCTAGAGGTGGACAGGGGCCATCCTACCTCCAAGAGACCCAGTACTTC. The chain couples TRBV20-1 to TRBJ2-5; 9 nucleotides agree with TRBD1. Germline trimming cut 1 base from V and 1 base from J; bases unmatched to any gene: 13. CDR1 is DFQATT, CDR2 SNEGSKA, per germline (reference sequence). The CDR3 is 18 residues long.

The sample holds one count of this clonotype. A read error may account for a junction end that differs from germline. The chain combines TRBV7-7 with TRBJ2-3; TRBD1 matches 9 bases. The CDR3 is 17 residues long. Germline V gene sequence: CDR1 SSHAT, CDR2 FNYEAQ (reference sequence). CDR3 protein: CASSPGQGTLSTDTQYF. The DNA of the CDR3 is TGTGCTAGCAGCCCGGGACAGGGAACCCTAAGCACAGATACGCAGTATTTT.

The CDR3 reads CASSEVPGGANTGELFF. The DNA for the CDR3 is TGTGCCAGCAGTGAAGTCCCCGGGGGGGCGAACACCGGGGAGCTGTTTTTT. The rearrangement uses TRBV2 and TRBJ2-2; 8 positions agree with TRBD2. Germline loops: CDR1 SNHLY, CDR2 FYNNEI. V trimming: 1 base; J trimming: 0 bases; junction bases outside the gene matches: 4. The CDR3 extends over 17 amino acids.

The V and J genes are TRBV7-2 and TRBJ2-3; D may be TRBD2 (6 bases). Germline loops: CDR1 SGHTA, CDR2 FQGNSA. V was shortened by 1 base and J by 3 bases, with 11 bases between the two germline ends. CDR3 length: 15 amino acids. This CDR3 reads CASSLGRESTDTQYF. CDR3 coding DNA: TGTGCCAGCAGCTTAGGTCGGGAGTCGACAGATACGCAGTATTTT.

With regard to this clonotype: Mismatch with germline at one junction end may stem from a read error. The CDR3 region is CASSLGLGTAQETQYF. The CDR3, as DNA: TGTGCTAGCAGCTTAGGTTTGGGCACCGCACAAGAGACCCAGTACTTC. This sequence joins TRBV7-7 and TRBJ2-5, with D uncertain. CDR3 length: 16 residues. From germline, CDR1 is SSHAT and CDR2 FNYEAQ (reference sequence).

The chain links TRBV20-1 to TRBJ1-6, with a possible D match to TRBD1 (6 bases). Germline V gene lookup returns CDR1 DFQATT and CDR2 SNEGSKA (reference sequence). The CDR3 sequence is 14 residues long. The ends were cut back, 6 bases at V and 7 bases at J, with 16 bases in the middle. CDR3 sequence: CSAPAGGWNSPLHF. CDR3 nucleotide sequence: TGCAGTGCGCCAGCGGGGGGCTGGAATTCACCCCTCCACTTT.

This clonotype was seen once. In DNA, the CDR3 is TGTGCCAGCAGCCGAAGCATGACCGCAACGGAGCAGTTCTTC. Amino acids: CASSRSMTATEQFF. The rearrangement links TRBV7-3 to TRBJ2-1; D is uncertain. The CDR3 extends over 14 amino acids. The germline V gene has CDR1 SGHTA and CDR2 FQGTGA. V gave up 5 bases and J gave up 10 bases, with 18 bases separating them.

The table lists this clonotype with a few counts. The chain recombines TRBV4-1 with TRBJ2-5; 7 positions match TRBD1. This CDR3 has 16 residues. With V trimmed by 4 bases and J by 2 bases, 10 bases remained unmatched. Germline V lookup: CDR1 MGHRA, CDR2 YSYEKL. In DNA form, the CDR3 reads TGCGCCAGCAGCCTGGGGAACCCAGGGGGTCAAGAGACCCAGTACTTC. Translation: CASSLGNPGGQETQYF.

The V call is TRBV12-3 or TRBV12-4, the J call TRBJ1-5, with a possible D match to TRBD1 (6 bases). This CDR3 region has 14 residues. Between the trimmed V and J ends, which lost 5 bases and 3 bases, there was a span of 11 bases. The CDR3, as DNA: TGTGCCAGCAGTGTTGACAGGTCCAATCAGCCCCAGCATTTT. Translation gives CASSVDRSNQPQHF.

The CDR3 reads CASSWQGVDTQYF. As DNA, the CDR3 is TGTGCCAGCAGTTGGCAGGGAGTAGATACGCAGTATTTT. This chain joins TRBV7-9 and TRBJ2-3, with D tentatively TRBD1 or TRBD2 (5 bases each). V lost 6 bases and J 5 bases, leaving 12 bases between the germline ends. This CDR3 is 13 amino acids long. From germline, CDR1 is SEHNR and CDR2 FQNEAQ (reference sequence).

This clonotype is deemed medium-sized. The rearrangement joins TRBV20-1 to TRBJ2-4, with D hard to call. Germline V gene sequence: CDR1 DFQATT, CDR2 SNEGSKA (reference sequence). The V end lost 4 bases, the J end lost 1 base, and 11 bases lay between the germline ends. This CDR3 region has 14 residues. CDR3 loop: CSANLGFAKNIQYF. The CDR3 DNA sequence: TGCAGTGCTAATTTAGGCTTTGCCAAAAACATTCAGTACTTC.

This clonotype was recorded a few times. The chain links TRBV7-2 to TRBJ2-5, with 14 bases matching TRBD2. CDR3 size: 18 residues. Trimming removed 4 bases from V and 0 bases from J; junction bases left unmatched: 7. Germline assignment: CDR1 SGHTA and CDR2 FQGNSA. CDR3 nucleotide sequence: TGTGCCAGCAGCTGGGCGACTAGCGGGGGGGCCGACCAAGAGACCCAGTACTTC. Amino acids: CASSWATSGGADQETQYF.

This clonotype was counted a single time. The V call is TRBV7-9, the J call TRBJ2-1, with unresolved D. Per the germline V gene, CDR1 is SEHNR and CDR2 is FQNEAQ (reference sequence). Trimming cost V 3 bases and J 0 bases, with 9 bases left between them. CDR3 size: 15 residues. CDR3 residues: CASSLSKSSYNEQFF. CDR3 nucleotide sequence: TGTGCCAGCAGCTTGTCCAAGAGCTCCTACAATGAGCAGTTCTTC.

This chain joins TRBV11-3 and TRBJ1-1; D is undetermined. The V end was cut by 5 bases, the J end by 0 bases, with 4 bases between. CDR3 length: 12 residues. Germline V CDR1 and CDR2: SGHNT, YENEEA. DNA of the CDR3: TGTGCCAGCAGCCCAGTGAACACTGAAGCTTTCTTT. Its protein is CASSPVNTEAFF.

The chain uses TRBV20-1 and TRBJ2-7; weak D call: TRBD1 (7 bases). CDR1 is DFQATT, CDR2 SNEGSKA, per germline (reference sequence). The length of the CDR3 is 14 residues. Trimming stripped 4 bases from V and 2 bases from J, with 15 bases between. The CDR3, as DNA: TGCAGTGCTACGCGAACAGGGGAGGCCTACGAGCAGTACTTC. It encodes CSATRTGEAYEQYF.

This clonotype was picked up a small number of times. This chain uses TRBV7-6 with TRBJ2-7, with D unclear. The CDR3 is 14 amino acids. CDR1 and CDR2 (germline): SGHVS, FNYEAQ. V was trimmed by 2 bases and J by 0 bases, leaving 8 bases between them. CDR3 loop: CASSLTDGSYEQYF. The CDR3, as DNA: TGTGCCAGCAGCTTAACCGACGGCTCCTACGAGCAGTACTTC.

The chain joins TRBV11-1 to TRBJ2-3, with D hard to call. The CDR3 contains 14 residues. From germline, CDR1 is SGHAT and CDR2 FQDESV (reference sequence). Deletions cut 2 bases from V and 2 bases from J, with 8 bases between. For the CDR3, the DNA is TGTGCCAGCAGCTTATATCCCCCCACAGATACGCAGTATTTT. This gives the protein CASSLYPPTDTQYF. Using reference TRBV11-1 and TRBJ2-3 for the parts outside the CDR3, the full variable domain is EAEVAQSPRYKITEKSQAVAFWCDPISGHATLYWYRQILGQGPELLVQFQDESVVDDSQLPKDRFSAERLKGVDSTLKIQPAELGDSAMYLCASSLYPPTDTQYFGPGTRLTVL.

This clonotype was seen a handful of times. CDR3 in amino acids: CSARAATNNQPQHF. Written as DNA, the CDR3 is TGCAGTGCTAGAGCGGCGACAAACAATCAGCCCCAGCATTTT. The rearrangement uses TRBV20-1 and TRBJ1-5; D call uncertain. There are 14 residues in the CDR3. Germline CDR1 DFQATT, CDR2 SNEGSKA (reference sequence). Trimming stripped 1 base from V and 3 bases from J, with 10 bases between.

This clonotype occurred once. This rearrangement joins TRBV21-1 to TRBJ2-7. TRBV21-1 is a pseudogene locus. The CDR3 loop spans 16 amino acids. The CDR3 region is CASSRPLPRGSYEQYF. The CDR3 DNA is TGTGCCAGCAGCAGGCCACTACCGAGGGGCTCCTACGAGCAGTACTTC.

The rearrangement joins TRBV7-2 to TRBJ2-3; possibly TRBD2 for D (7 bases). V was shortened by 1 base and J by 8 bases, with 16 bases between the two germline ends. CDR1 SGHTA and CDR2 FQGNSA come from the germline V gene. This CDR3 spans 15 amino acids. The CDR3 protein is CASSLDPRGAATQYF. The CDR3 DNA reads as TGTGCCAGCAGCTTAGACCCTCGGGGGGCAGCTACGCAGTATTTT.

The gene calls are TRBV2 and TRBJ2-5; unclear D gene. This CDR3 has 12 amino acids. V was shortened by 3 bases and J by 9 bases, with 11 bases between the two germline ends. Germline V gene data show CDR1 as SNHLY and CDR2 as FYNNEI. In DNA, the CDR3 is TGTGCCAGCAGTGACAGATCCGTCCCCCAGTACTTC. Translating it yields CASSDRSVPQYF.

This sequence joins TRBV11-2 and TRBJ1-1; D gene ambiguous. Germline loops: CDR1 SGHAT, CDR2 FQNNGV. With 3 bases removed from V and 1 base from J, the gap between germline ends came to 9 bases. The length of the CDR3 is 14 residues. The CDR3 spells CASSFGRENTEAFF. The CDR3 nucleotides read TGTGCCAGCAGCTTTGGGCGGGAGAACACTGAAGCTTTCTTT.

This sequence joins TRBV5-1 and TRBJ1-2; 9 bases agree with TRBD1. The CDR3 spans 15 residues. J gave up 8 bases and V 5 bases, and 13 bases lay outside the gene matches. Germline-derived CDR1 and CDR2 are SGHRS and YFSETQ. The CDR3 DNA follows: TGCGCCAGCAGACCCGATCCGGGACAGGGAATAGGCTACACCTTC. As protein: CASRPDPGQGIGYTF.

The CDR3: CSVVGAGELFF. The CDR3, as DNA: TGCAGCGTTGTGGGGGCGGGGGAGCTGTTTTTT. The V call is TRBV29-1, the J call TRBJ2-2; TRBD1 might be the D (6 bases). The V end lost 4 bases, the J end lost 8 bases, and 8 bases lay between the germline ends. CDR3 size: 11 residues. Germline V gene sequence: CDR1 SQVTM, CDR2 ANQGSEA.

CDR3 residues: CASSRTGSGNTIYF. The CDR3 DNA follows: TGTGCCAGCAGCCGGACAGGGAGCGGAAACACCATATATTTT. The genes are TRBV12-3 or TRBV12-4 and TRBJ1-3; 8 bases fit TRBD1. The CDR3 consists of 14 residues. V shed 6 bases, J shed 4 bases, and the junction held 5 bases outside the gene matches.